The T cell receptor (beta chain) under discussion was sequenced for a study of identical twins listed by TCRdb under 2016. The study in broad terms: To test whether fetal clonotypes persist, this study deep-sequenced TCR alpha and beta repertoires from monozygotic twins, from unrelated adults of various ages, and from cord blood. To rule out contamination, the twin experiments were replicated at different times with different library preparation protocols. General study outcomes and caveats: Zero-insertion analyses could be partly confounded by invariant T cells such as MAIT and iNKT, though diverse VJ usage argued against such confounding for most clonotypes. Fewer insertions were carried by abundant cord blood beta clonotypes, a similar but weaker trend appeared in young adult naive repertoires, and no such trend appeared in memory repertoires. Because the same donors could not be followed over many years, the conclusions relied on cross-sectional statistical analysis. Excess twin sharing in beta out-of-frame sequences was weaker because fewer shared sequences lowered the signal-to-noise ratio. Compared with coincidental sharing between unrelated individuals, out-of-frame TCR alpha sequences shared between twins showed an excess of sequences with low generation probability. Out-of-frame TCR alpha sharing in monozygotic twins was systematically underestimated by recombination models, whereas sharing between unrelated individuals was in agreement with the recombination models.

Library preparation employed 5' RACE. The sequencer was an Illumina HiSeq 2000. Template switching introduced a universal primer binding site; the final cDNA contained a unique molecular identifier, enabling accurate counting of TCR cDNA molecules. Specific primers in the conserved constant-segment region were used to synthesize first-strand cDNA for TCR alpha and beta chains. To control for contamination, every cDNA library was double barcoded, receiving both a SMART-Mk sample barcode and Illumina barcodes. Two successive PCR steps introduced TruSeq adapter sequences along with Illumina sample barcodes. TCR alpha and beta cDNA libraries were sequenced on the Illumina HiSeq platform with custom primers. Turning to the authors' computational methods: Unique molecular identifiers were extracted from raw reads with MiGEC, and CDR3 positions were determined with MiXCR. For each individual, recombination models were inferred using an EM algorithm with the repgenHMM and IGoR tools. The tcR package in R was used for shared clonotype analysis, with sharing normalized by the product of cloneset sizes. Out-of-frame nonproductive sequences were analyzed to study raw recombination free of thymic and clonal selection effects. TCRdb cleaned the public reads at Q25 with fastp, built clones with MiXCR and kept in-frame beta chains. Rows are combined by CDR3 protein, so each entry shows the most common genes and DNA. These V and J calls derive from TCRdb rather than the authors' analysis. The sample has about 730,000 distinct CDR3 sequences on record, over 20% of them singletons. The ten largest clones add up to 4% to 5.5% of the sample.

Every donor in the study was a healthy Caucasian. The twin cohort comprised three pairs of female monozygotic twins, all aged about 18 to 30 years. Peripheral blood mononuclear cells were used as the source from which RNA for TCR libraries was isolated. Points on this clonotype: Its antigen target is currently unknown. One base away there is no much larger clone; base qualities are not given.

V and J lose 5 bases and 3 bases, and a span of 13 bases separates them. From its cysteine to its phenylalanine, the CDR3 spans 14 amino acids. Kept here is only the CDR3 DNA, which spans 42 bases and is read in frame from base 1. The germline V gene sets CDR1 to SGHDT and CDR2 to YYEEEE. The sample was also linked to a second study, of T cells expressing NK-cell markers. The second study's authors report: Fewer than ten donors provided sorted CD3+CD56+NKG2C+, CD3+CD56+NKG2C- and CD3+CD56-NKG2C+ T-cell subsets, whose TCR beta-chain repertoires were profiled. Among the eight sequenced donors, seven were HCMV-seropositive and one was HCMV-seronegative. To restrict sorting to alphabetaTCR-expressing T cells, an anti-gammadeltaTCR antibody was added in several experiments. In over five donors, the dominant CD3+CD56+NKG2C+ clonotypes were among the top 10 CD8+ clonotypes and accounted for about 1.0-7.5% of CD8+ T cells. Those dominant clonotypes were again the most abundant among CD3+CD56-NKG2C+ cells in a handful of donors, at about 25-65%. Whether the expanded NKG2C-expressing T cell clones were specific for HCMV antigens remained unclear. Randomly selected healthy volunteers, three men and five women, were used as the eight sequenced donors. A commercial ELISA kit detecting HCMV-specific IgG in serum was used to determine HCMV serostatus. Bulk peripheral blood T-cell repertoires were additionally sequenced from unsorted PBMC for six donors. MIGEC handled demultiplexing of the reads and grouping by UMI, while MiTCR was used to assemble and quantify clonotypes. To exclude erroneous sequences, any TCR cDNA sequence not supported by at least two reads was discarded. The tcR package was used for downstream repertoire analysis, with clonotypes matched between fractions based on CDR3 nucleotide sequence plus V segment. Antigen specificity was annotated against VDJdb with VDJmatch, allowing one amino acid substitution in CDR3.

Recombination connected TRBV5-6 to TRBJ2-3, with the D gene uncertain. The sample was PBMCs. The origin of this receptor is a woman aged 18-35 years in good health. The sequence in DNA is TGTGCCAGCAGGTCGGAGTATAAGACAGATACGCAGTATTTT. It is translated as CASRSEYKTDTQYF. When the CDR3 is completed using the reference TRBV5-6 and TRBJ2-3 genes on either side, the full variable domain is DAGVTQSPTHLIKTRGQQVTLRCSPKSGHDTVSWYQQALGQGPQFIFQYYEEEERQRGNFPDRFSGHQFPNYSSELNVNALLLGDSALYLCASRSEYKTDTQYFGPGTRLTVL.